This entry lists 27 T cell receptor beta chains sequenced from one sample in a study of cytomegalovirus exposure and HLA in healthy donors (dated by TCRdb to 2016 to 2017). The library was produced with the immunoSEQ multiplex PCR assay. In its TCRdb copy, this immuneACCESS table keeps in-frame sequences only and misses some clones. Where compared with another copy, unresolved V genes explain less than half of these, and the others have no known cause. The sample table records about 110,000 clones; 90% to 96% of these occur just once. Of the sample, roughly 0.67% falls within the top ten clones. Sequenced: PBMCs. Receptors were obtained from a woman between 18 and 29 years old in good health and CMV-seronegative.

The chain joins TRBV14 to TRBJ1-1; perhaps TRBD1 as D (6 bases). The CDR3 extends over 16 amino acids. CDR1 and CDR2 from the germline V gene are SGHDN and FVKESK. Trimming cost V 4 bases and J 0 bases, with 15 bases left between them. The CDR3 is CASSLQGILMNTEAFF. CDR3 sequence (DNA): TGTGCCAGCAGCCTACAGGGCATCTTAATGAACACTGAAGCTTTCTTT.

The genes are TRBV27 and TRBJ2-5; D might be TRBD2 (5 bases). V shed 6 bases and J shed 2 bases, with 13 bases lying between them. Per germline, CDR1 MNHEY and CDR2 SMNVEV (reference sequence). The CDR3 has 14 residues. Here the CDR3 DNA reads TGTGCCAGCAGCCCTAGGCGAGGGCAAGAGACCCAGTACTTC. This encodes CASSPRRGQETQYF.

The sample holds a few counts of this clone. The V call is TRBV7-9, the J call TRBJ2-5; 10 bases are a match to TRBD2. V shed 5 bases, J shed 4 bases, and the junction held 16 bases outside the gene matches. CDR3 length equals 18 residues. CDR1 is SEHNR and CDR2 is FQNEAQ in the germline V gene (reference sequence). CDR3 amino acids: CASSPRSSQRGGRETQYF. CDR3 sequence (DNA): TGTGCCAGCAGCCCAAGATCCTCGCAGCGGGGGGGCCGAGAGACCCAGTACTTC.

V gene TRBV7-9 combines with J gene TRBJ2-1; 8 bases match TRBD2. The CDR3 contains 16 residues. Looked up from germline, CDR1 is SEHNR and CDR2 is FQNEAQ (reference sequence). Germline trimming cut 5 bases from V and 7 bases from J; bases unmatched to any gene: 13. The CDR3 bases are TGTGCCAGCAGCCCCCGGGGCGGGGGGCAGGATAATGAGCAGTTCTTC. Protein product: CASSPRGGGQDNEQFF.

This clone came up once. The chain uses TRBV14 and TRBJ1-1; TRBD1 is a possible D gene (6 bases). V was shortened by 3 bases and J by 0 bases, with 20 bases between the two germline ends. Per germline, CDR1 SGHDN and CDR2 FVKESK. This CDR3 region has 18 residues. The CDR3 is CASSQVELGQLMNTEAFF. In DNA, the CDR3 is TGTGCCAGCAGCCAGGTGGAGTTAGGACAGCTCATGAACACTGAAGCTTTCTTT.

The chain couples TRBV7-8 to TRBJ2-5; D perhaps matches TRBD2 (6 bases). This CDR3 has 17 residues. CDR1 and CDR2 (germline): SGHVS, FQNEAQ. Deletions cut 7 bases from V and 0 bases from J, with 21 bases between. Here the CDR3 DNA reads TGTGCCAGCACCAAATTGGGGGGTGCGGCGGACCAAGAGACCCAGTACTTC. Translation: CASTKLGGAADQETQYF.

CDR3 loop: CASSDIGQGSASYGYTF. CDR3 bases: TGTGCCAGCAGTGATATTGGACAGGGATCGGCCTCTTATGGCTACACCTTC. This sequence joins TRBV2 and TRBJ1-2; 8 bases align to TRBD1. V shed 3 bases, J shed 5 bases, and the junction held 14 bases outside the gene matches. This CDR3 has 17 amino acids. From germline, CDR1 is SNHLY and CDR2 FYNNEI.

The chain recombines TRBV5-4 with TRBJ1-2; D perhaps matches TRBD1 (5 bases). V lost 0 bases and J lost 3, with 18 bases in between. The CDR3 runs to 17 residues. CDR1 and CDR2 (germline): SGHNT, YYREEE (reference sequence). CDR3 bases: TGTGCCAGCAGCTTGGAGGGGAGAGGCGGGGGAGACTATGGCTACACCTTC. It encodes CASSLEGRGGGDYGYTF.

V is TRBV10-3 and J is TRBJ2-1, with 8 bases identical to TRBD1. The V gene end was trimmed by 6 bases and the J gene end by 3 bases; junction bases not matched to a gene: 7. Germline values: CDR1 ENHRY, CDR2 SYGVKD. This CDR3 has 15 amino acids. The CDR3 here is CAIRPGQDYYNEQFF. The CDR3 DNA reads TGTGCCATCAGACCGGGACAGGATTACTACAATGAGCAGTTCTTC.

The chain carries TRBV2 and TRBJ1-5, with D uncertain. With 4 bases removed from V and 7 bases from J, the gap between germline ends came to 14 bases. The CDR3 sequence is 14 residues long. CDR1 SNHLY and CDR2 FYNNEI come from the germline V gene. Written as DNA, the CDR3 is TGTGCCAGCAGTGTAGAACTACGGAGGCAGCCCCAGCATTTT. Protein: CASSVELRRQPQHF.

The chain has TRBV6-6 and TRBJ1-4; a possible D gene is TRBD1 (5 bases). The CDR3 extends over 12 amino acids. The V end was cut by 8 bases, the J end by 6 bases, with 10 bases between. Looked up from germline, CDR1 is MNHNY and CDR2 is SVGAGI (reference sequence). CDR3 loop: CASGGGYEKLFF. CDR3 in DNA: TGTGCCAGCGGCGGGGGGTATGAAAAACTGTTTTTT.

This sequence joins TRBV15 and TRBJ1-5; no definite D call. The V end was cut by 0 bases, the J end by 0 bases, with 12 bases between. The CDR3 runs 17 residues. Germline assignment: CDR1 LNHNV and CDR2 YYDKDF (reference sequence). The CDR3 DNA reads TGTGCCACCAGCAGAGATCCCCCGGGGTATAGCAATCAGCCCCAGCATTTT. It is translated as CATSRDPPGYSNQPQHF.

The chain joins TRBV5-4 to TRBJ1-5; TRBD1 is a possible D gene (5 bases). The germline gives CDR1 SGHNT, CDR2 YYREEE (reference sequence). The length of the CDR3 is 12 residues. V lost 1 base to trimming and J lost 6 bases, with 5 bases between them. CDR3 loop: CASSLRGQPQHF. DNA of the CDR3: TGTGCCAGCAGCTTGAGGGGTCAGCCCCAGCATTTT.

The genes are TRBV6-5 and TRBJ2-3; TRBD1 aligns across 9 bases. Germline V gene sequence: CDR1 MNHEY, CDR2 SVGAGI. V gave up 4 bases and J gave up 1 base; unmatched junction bases: 3. The CDR3 has 15 amino acids. This CDR3 reads CASSWGDRGTDTQYF. CDR3 DNA sequence: TGTGCCAGCAGTTGGGGGGACAGGGGCACAGATACGCAGTATTTT.

Regarding this clone: The junction departs from germline at one end; a sequencing error may be responsible. The CDR3 DNA reads as TGTGCCATCAGCACCAATGGGGCTAACTTC. Protein: CAISTNGANF. J is TRBJ2-7 and V is TRBV10-3, with D possibly TRBD1 on 5 matching bases. The CDR3 totals 10 residues. CDR1 is ENHRY, CDR2 SYGVKD, per germline.

The rearrangement uses TRBV5-1 and TRBJ1-1, with D possibly TRBD1 on 6 matching bases. Trimming pared 2 bases from V and 0 bases from J, leaving 14 bases between. Germline V gene data show CDR1 as SGHRS and CDR2 as YFSETQ. There are 16 residues in the CDR3. The CDR3 is CASSFGQMGMNTEAFF. In DNA, the CDR3 is TGCGCCAGCAGCTTCGGACAGATGGGGATGAACACTGAAGCTTTCTTT.

CDR3 residues: CASSFGRTTYNSPLHF. The DNA of the CDR3 is TGTGCCAGCAGCTTTGGGCGTACAACCTATAATTCACCCCTCCACTTT. The chain is built from TRBV5-6 and TRBJ1-6; no definite D call. The V gene lost 2 bases and the J gene lost 2 bases, with 11 bases spanning the gap. The V gene's germline CDR1 is SGHDT and CDR2 YYEEEE. The CDR3 is 16 residues long.

V is TRBV5-6 and J is TRBJ1-6; D remains ambiguous. Between the trimmed V and J ends, which lost 1 base and 7 bases, there was a span of 12 bases. Germline loops: CDR1 SGHDT, CDR2 YYEEEE. This CDR3 has 15 residues. The CDR3 DNA sequence: TGTGCCAGCAGCTTGCGGGGAATCGGGAATTCACCCCTCCACTTT. It codes for CASSLRGIGNSPLHF.

This clone was recorded once. This chain connects TRBV4-3 to TRBJ2-3, with 9 bases lining up with TRBD2. Germline V lookup: CDR1 LGHNA, CDR2 YSLEER. J gave up 4 bases and V 4 bases, and 12 bases lay outside the gene matches. The CDR3 contains 17 residues. The CDR3 DNA follows: TGCGCCAGCAGCCGAGACCTCGCTGGCGGGGGGGCAGATACGCAGTATTTT. Its protein is CASSRDLAGGGADTQYF.

The V gene is TRBV7-8, the J gene TRBJ2-2, with D possibly being TRBD1 (6 bases). V lost 5 bases, J lost 2 bases, and 9 bases lay in between. The CDR3 loop spans 14 amino acids. Germline V lookup: CDR1 SGHVS, CDR2 FQNEAQ. Written as DNA, the CDR3 is TGTGCCAGCAGCCCCGGGACAAACACCGGGGAGCTGTTTTTT. This translates into CASSPGTNTGELFF.

This clone was found once. This chain uses TRBV11-2 with TRBJ2-7, with 9 bases aligning to TRBD1. This CDR3 is 15 amino acids long. V shed 3 bases, J shed 7 bases, and the junction held 10 bases outside the gene matches. CDR1 and CDR2 from the germline V gene are SGHAT and FQNNGV. CDR3 nucleotide sequence: TGTGCCAGCAGCTTTGGGACGGGACAGGGATGGGAGCAGTACTTC. Translated: CASSFGTGQGWEQYF.

This clone was seen at least ten times. The same CDR3 arises from other DNA sequences in this sample as well. The rearrangement links TRBV7-9 to TRBJ1-2, with D uncertain. The CDR3 contains 15 residues. Per the germline V gene, CDR1 is SEHNR and CDR2 is FQNEAQ (reference sequence). The V end lost 1 base, the J end lost 8 bases, and 17 bases lay between the germline ends. CDR3 nucleotide sequence: TGTGCCAGCAGCTTAGGGGCCCTTCAGTGGAAAGGCTACACCTTC. Translation gives CASSLGALQWKGYTF.

The rearrangement joins TRBV11-2 to TRBJ2-5; 9 nucleotides line up with TRBD2. This CDR3 region has 17 residues. V lost 0 bases to trimming and J lost 5 bases; unmatched junction nucleotides: 10. CDR1 is SGHAT and CDR2 is FQNNGV in the germline V gene. This chain's CDR3 is CASSLDGLSGGGETQYF. Here the CDR3 DNA reads TGTGCCAGCAGCTTAGATGGGCTTAGCGGGGGCGGGGAGACCCAGTACTTC.

The V and J genes are TRBV7-9 and TRBJ1-1; D possibly corresponds to TRBD1 (5 bases). The V end was cut by 5 bases, the J end by 4 bases, with 17 bases between. This CDR3 contains 15 residues. CDR1 is SEHNR, CDR2 FQNEAQ, per germline (reference sequence). The CDR3: CASSGSGGYFTEAFF. The CDR3 nucleotides read TGTGCCAGCAGCGGGAGCGGGGGGTACTTCACTGAAGCTTTCTTT.

J is TRBJ2-7 and V is TRBV5-1; 9 bases match TRBD1. Germline CDR1 is SGHRS and CDR2 is YFSETQ. The CDR3 runs 13 residues. J was trimmed by 4 bases and V by 5 bases; bases with no gene match: 4. The CDR3, as DNA: TGCGCCAGCAGAGGGACAGGGTGGTACGAGCAGTACTTC. It specifies CASRGTGWYEQYF.

The chain joins TRBV11-2 to TRBJ1-5; 8 nucleotides agree with TRBD1. The CDR3 is made up of 16 amino acids. V gave up 1 base and J gave up 3 bases; unmatched junction bases: 5. CDR1 and CDR2 from the germline V gene are SGHAT and FQNNGV. In DNA form, the CDR3 reads TGTGCCAGCAGCTTAGGGGCAGGGGGCCTCAATCAGCCCCAGCATTTT. Its protein product is CASSLGAGGLNQPQHF.

This sequence joins TRBV6-5 and TRBJ2-7; D not certain. Germline V gives CDR1 MNHEY, CDR2 SVGAGI. The V and J ends lost 4 bases and 1 base respectively, with 8 bases between them. The CDR3 has 13 residues. In DNA form, the CDR3 reads TGTGCCAGCAGTTTGACAAAATCCTACGAGCAGTACTTC. Translation: CASSLTKSYEQYF.